This TCR beta chain is drawn from a study of metastatic and nonmetastatic thyroid tumors. Study in general: Where malignant and benign thyroid patients were concerned, repertoires were compared across blood and tumor or nodule tissue.

TCRdb re-clonotyped the PCR reads through MiXCR. This table has over 50,000 clones, roughly 30% appearing once. None of the patients had undergone any treatment ahead of thyroid surgery. The source is a female donor with papillary thyroid cancer or a benign thyroid nodule (not recorded which). Some clones in this sample may be carry-over from other donors' samples. Material for sequencing was blood.

CDR3 coding DNA: TGTGCCAGCAGCTTTCGACACGTCTCCTACGAGCAGTACTTC. This codes for CASSFRHVSYEQYF. The chain combines TRBV11-3 with TRBJ2-7, with unresolved D. The V end lost 3 bases, the J end lost 0 bases, and 9 bases lay between the germline ends. The germline V gene encodes CDR1 SGHNT and CDR2 YENEEA. This CDR3 comprises 14 residues. Based on the CDR3 plus reference TRBV11-3 and TRBJ2-7, the full variable domain is EAGVVQSPRYKIIEKKQPVAFWCNPISGHNTLYWYLQNLGQGPELLIRYENEEAVDDSQLPKDRFSAERLKGVDSTLKIQPAELGDSAVYLCASSFRHVSYEQYFGPGTRLTVT.